This T cell receptor (beta chain) was captured by sequencing in a study of human T cells and chemical hapten exposure. As for the study in general: Upper inner arm skin measuring about 2 cm by about 2 cm received 2% DPC for sensitization. Epicutaneous patch tests delivered 0.01% DPC to the upper back, with evaluation at 6 days. Diphenylcyclopropenone was applied weekly to patients' scalps across the roughly 23-week study. Mainly, slight library volume differences in the pool made TCR yields vary.

The CDR3 consists of 15 residues. Between the trimmed V and J ends, which lost 0 bases and 5 bases, there was a span of 13 bases. Germline V CDR1 and CDR2: SGHKS, YYEKEE (reference sequence). Time point given: pre-sensitization, week 0. The treatment: therapeutic diphenylcyclopropenone sensitization with weekly scalp DPC. TCRdb used MiXCR to reprocess the RACE reads, holding one entry per CDR3 protein. The sample holds a few hundred thousand distinct CDR3 sequences, roughly 6% seen once. This clonotype was counted a few times. The sample here was whole blood, taken in connection with sensitization to the hapten diphenylcyclopropenone (DPC). The sequence derives from a woman in her late teens or twenties with alopecia areata. Some clones in this sample may be carry-over from other donors' samples. The J gene is TRBJ2-3, the V gene TRBV5-5, with D possibly TRBD2 on 6 matching bases. CDR3 DNA: TGTGCCAGCAGCTTGGTCGCGTCGGGGGAAGATACGCAGTATTTT. Amino acids: CASSLVASGEDTQYF. The full variable domain, completed using reference TRBV5-5 and TRBJ2-3, is DAGVTQSPTHLIKTRGQQVTLRCSPISGHKSVSWYQQVLGQGPQFIFQYYEKEERGRGNFPDRFSARQFPNYSSELNVNALLLGDSALYLCASSLVASGEDTQYFGPGTRLTVL.